These T cell receptor beta chains were read from a single sample in a study of T-cell reconstitution after alpha-beta-depleted transplantation in children. TCRdb itself ran the PCR reads through MiXCR, one entry per CDR3 protein. The sample gives 600,000 to 700,000 distinct CDR3 sequences, around 13% of which show up once; 0.65% to 0.9% is in the top ten. The sequencing used PBMCs, collected before TCRalphabeta/CD19-depleted stem cell transplant. All receptors come from a girl aged 2-15 years with congenital amegakaryocytic thrombocytopenia, due to receive a stem cell transplant. Both conserved end residues are part of each CDR3. A D gene is named only where the DNA matches it firmly. Size is stated for part of the rows, as once, few or many counts, or as a class when the clone is expanded.

clone size,J gene,D gene,V gene,CDR3 protein,CDR3 DNA
many,TRBJ2-5,NA,TRBV5-1,CASSLQTVVSETQYF,TGCGCCAGCAGCTTGCAGACTGTAGTTTCCGAGACCCAGTACTTC
few,TRBJ2-3,NA,TRBV5-1,CASRTGDRGLTDTQYF,TGCGCCAGCAGGACGGGAGACCGGGGATTAACAGATACGCAGTATTTT
NA,TRBJ1-2,NA,TRBV4-2,CASSLYRDTKSF,TGTGCCAGCAGCCTATACCGGGACACCAAATCCTTC
many,TRBJ2-1,TRBD2,TRBV5-1,CASSLERTSVGNEQFF,TGCGCCAGCAGCTTGGAAAGGACTAGCGTTGGAAATGAGCAGTTCTTC
NA,TRBJ2-1,TRBD2,TRBV6-2/TRBV6-3,CASSYSSGIGEQFF,TGTGCCAGCAGTTACTCGAGCGGGATCGGTGAGCAGTTCTTC
many,TRBJ2-7,NA,TRBV7-8,CASSLAFGEQYF,TGTGCCAGCAGCCTAGCGTTCGGCGAGCAGTACTTC
many,TRBJ2-7,NA,TRBV20-1,CSARDALATYEQYF,TGCAGTGCTAGAGATGCACTAGCTACGTACGAGCAGTACTTC
few,TRBJ2-3,TRBD2,TRBV12-3/TRBV12-4,CASRPTSVSTDTQYF,TGTGCCAGCAGACCAACTAGCGTGAGCACAGATACGCAGTATTTT
few,TRBJ1-2,NA,TRBV20-1,CSAPLGAGYGYTF,TGCAGTGCTCCCCTGGGGGCAGGCTATGGCTACACCTTC
NA,TRBJ1-4,NA,TRBV28,CASSPAGWEGGEKLFF,TGTGCCAGCAGTCCCGCGGGGTGGGAAGGGGGAGAAAAACTGTTTTTT
few,TRBJ2-7,TRBD2,TRBV28,CASSPSPLAGPYEQYF,TGTGCCAGCAGCCCCTCTCCTCTAGCGGGGCCCTACGAGCAGTACTTC
many,TRBJ1-1,TRBD1,TRBV12-3/TRBV12-4,CASRAHDRANTEAFF,TGTGCCAGCAGAGCTCACGACAGGGCGAACACTGAAGCTTTCTTT
NA,TRBJ2-5,NA,TRBV14,CASSQAYVFETQYF,TGTGCCAGCAGCCAAGCTTATGTGTTTGAGACCCAGTACTTC
few,TRBJ1-6,NA,TRBV25-1,CASSDSPPYNSPLHF,TGTGCCAGCAGTGACAGCCCTCCTTATAATTCACCCCTCCACTTT
NA,TRBJ2-7,NA,TRBV20-1,CSATSRIYYEQYF,TGCAGTGCTACGTCCCGGATTTACTACGAGCAGTACTTC
few,TRBJ1-5,NA,TRBV28,CASTKRRKGLNQPQHF,TGTGCCAGCACCAAACGCAGGAAGGGCCTAAATCAGCCCCAGCATTTT
many,TRBJ2-1,TRBD2,TRBV29-1,CSVARASGAYNEQFF,TGCAGCGTTGCTCGGGCTAGCGGAGCCTACAATGAGCAGTTCTTC
NA,TRBJ2-1,NA,TRBV20-1,CSAGDWARDYNEQFF,TGCAGTGCTGGGGATTGGGCGAGAGACTACAATGAGCAGTTCTTC
few,TRBJ2-6,NA,TRBV30,CAWSFRSGANVLTF,TGTGCCTGGAGTTTCCGGTCTGGGGCCAACGTCCTGACTTTC
many,TRBJ2-1,NA,TRBV5-1,CASSGNTGHYYNEQFF,TGCGCCAGCAGCGGAAACACGGGACACTACTACAATGAGCAGTTCTTC
NA,TRBJ1-1,NA,TRBV20-1,CWGEAGGGSRANTEAFF,TGCTGGGGCGAGGCGGGGGGCGGGAGTCGGGCGAACACTGAAGCTTTCTTT
few,TRBJ2-7,TRBD1,TRBV7-9,CASRRDRSSYEQYF,TGTGCCAGCAGACGGGACAGGAGCTCCTACGAGCAGTACTTC